This TCR beta chain emerged from a study of shared clonotypes between healthy human individuals. Points from the study as a whole: Limitation of the genetic and exposure-history diversity represented came from the few donors.

The protocol was immunoSEQ multiplex PCR, while the TCRdb copy is restricted to in-frame clones and leaves out a portion. The sample holds a few million clones, 90% to 95% seen once. It was CD45RO-negative cells, positively selected for CCR7, that made up naive CD8 cells, with terminally differentiated effector memory CD45RA+ cells excluded. On this clone itself: Its antigen is not identified.

The CDR3 is made up of 13 amino acids. V trimming: 1 base; J trimming: 6 bases; junction bases outside the gene matches: 1. CDR1 SGHVS and CDR2 FNYEAQ come from the germline V gene. Sequences were obtained from naive CD8+ T cells from PBMCs. The source of this sequence is a man aged 18-30 years in good health. Some clones in this sample may be carry-over from other donors' samples. The genes are TRBV7-6 and TRBJ1-2, with 8 bases aligning to TRBD1. CDR3 in amino acids: CASSLGRGHGYTF. The DNA of the CDR3 is TGTGCCAGCAGCTTAGGCAGGGGGCATGGCTACACCTTC.